These 21 T cell receptor beta chains were all obtained from the same sample, sequenced in a study of cytotoxic CD8 clonotypes in ibrutinib-treated CLL (TCRdb year 2021). The library was generated by the immunoSEQ multiplex PCR assay. TCRdb's version of the immuneACCESS table is confined to in-frame rearrangements and falls short of the full clone set. An unresolved V gene accounts for under half of the shortfall where checked; the remainder is of unknown origin. Present in this sample are 15,000 to 20,000 clones, 68% of which were seen just once. Jointly, the top ten make up 15% to 20% of the sample. The source was PBMCs, collected before ibrutinib treatment. Receptor source: a human donor with chronic lymphocytic leukemia.

The chain recombines TRBV7-8 with TRBJ2-5; D is possibly TRBD2 (6 bases). The germline CDR1 and CDR2 sequences are SGHVS and FQNEAQ. The CDR3 spans 14 residues. Trimming stripped 1 base from V and 6 bases from J, with 12 bases between. The CDR3 DNA sequence: TGTGCCAGCAGCTTAGAGGAGGGGCGGAAGACCCAGTACTTC. It specifies CASSLEEGRKTQYF. Using reference TRBV7-8 and TRBJ2-5 for the parts outside the CDR3, the full variable domain is GAGVSQSPRYKVAKRGQDVALRCDPISGHVSLFWYQQALGQGPEFLTYFQNEAQLDKSGLPSDRFFAERPEGSVSTLKIQRTQQEDSAVYLCASSLEEGRKTQYFGPGTRLLVL.

This clone was seen a handful of times. In nucleotides, the CDR3 is TGTGCCAGCAGCAACAAAGGTGACCAGCCCCAGCATTTT. Its translation: CASSNKGDQPQHF. This chain connects TRBV28 to TRBJ1-5; D is unclear. The CDR3 is 13 amino acids. Deletions cut 6 bases from V and 7 bases from J, with 13 bases between. CDR1 and CDR2 from the germline V gene are MDHEN and SYDVKM.

The chain couples TRBV7-2 to TRBJ1-5; maybe TRBD1 (6 bases). CDR1 is SGHTA, CDR2 FQGNSA, per germline. CDR3 length equals 13 residues. Trimming cost V 2 bases and J 7 bases, with 9 bases left between them. CDR3 nucleotide sequence: TGTGCCAGCAGCTTAAGCAGGGGACAGCCCCAGCATTTT. It specifies CASSLSRGQPQHF.

The chain joins TRBV6-5 to TRBJ2-2; maybe TRBD1 (5 bases). This CDR3 spans 16 amino acids. Per the germline V gene, CDR1 is MNHEY and CDR2 is SVGAGI. V was cut by 2 bases and J by 6 bases, with 16 bases left in between. DNA for the CDR3: TGTGCCAGCAGTTACAGTTGGGGAATAGGGGCCGGGGAGCTGTTTTTT. Encoded protein: CASSYSWGIGAGELFF.

This clone qualifies as medium-sized (0.01 to 0.1%). J is TRBJ2-1 and V is TRBV10-3; TRBD2 aligns across 15 bases. CDR1 ENHRY and CDR2 SYGVKD come from the germline V gene. Losses at the gene ends were 3 bases for V and 10 bases for J; bases not matched to a gene: 13. CDR3 length: 18 amino acids. This CDR3 reads CAISDSGGTSGGSGEQFF. CDR3 DNA: TGTGCCATCAGTGATAGCGGAGGGACTAGCGGGGGGTCAGGAGAGCAGTTCTTC.

This chain joins TRBV7-3 and TRBJ2-5; the match to TRBD2 covers 8 bases. The germline gives CDR1 SGHTA, CDR2 FQGTGA. This CDR3 spans 16 amino acids. With 1 base clipped from V and 7 bases from J, the junction kept 11 bases outside the gene matches. CDR3 loop: CASSLNSGATAGTQYF. CDR3 in DNA: TGTGCCAGCAGCTTAAATAGCGGGGCTACTGCCGGGACCCAGTACTTC.

The chain combines TRBV7-3 with TRBJ1-1; TRBD1 is a possible D gene (6 bases). The CDR3 has 12 amino acids. V was clipped by 3 bases and J by 7 bases, with 9 bases between them. Germline CDR1 and CDR2: SGHTA and FQGTGA. The CDR3 reads CASSLGADEAFF. In DNA form, the CDR3 reads TGTGCCAGCAGCTTGGGGGCTGATGAAGCTTTCTTT.

The V gene is TRBV27, the J gene TRBJ1-1; 7 nucleotides match TRBD1. V lost 5 bases and J lost 3; bases outside the gene matches: 12. The CDR3 totals 16 residues. Germline V gives CDR1 MNHEY, CDR2 SMNVEV (reference sequence). The CDR3 loop is CASSHGAGGRDTEAFF. In nucleotides, the CDR3 is TGTGCCAGCAGTCACGGCGCAGGGGGAAGAGACACTGAAGCTTTCTTT.

The rearrangement links TRBV6-6 to TRBJ2-7, with D possibly TRBD1 on 7 matching bases. The V end was cut by 5 bases, the J end by 0 bases, with 14 bases between. Germline values: CDR1 MNHNY, CDR2 SVGAGI (reference sequence). CDR3 length: 15 amino acids. The CDR3 DNA is TGTGCCAGCAGTGATTCAGGGGGACTCTCCTACGAGCAGTACTTC. It translates to CASSDSGGLSYEQYF.

This clone appeared a few times. DNA for the CDR3: TGTGCCACCTCCCCTGGCGGGGGGGCCCACGAGCAGTACTTC. Amino acids: CATSPGGGAHEQYF. The chain carries TRBV6-5 and TRBJ2-7, with 9 bases aligning to TRBD2. This CDR3 has 14 amino acids. Looked up from germline, CDR1 is MNHEY and CDR2 is SVGAGI. The J segment lost 5 bases and the V segment lost 10 bases, leaving 12 bases of the junction unmatched.

The V gene is TRBV27, the J gene TRBJ2-7; D unresolved. CDR1 is MNHEY, CDR2 SMNVEV, per germline (reference sequence). The CDR3 covers 16 residues. The V end was cut by 0 bases, the J end by 0 bases, with 12 bases between. The CDR3 region is CASSLSTPPGSYEQYF. The CDR3 nucleotides are TGTGCCAGCAGTTTATCTACCCCGCCAGGCTCCTACGAGCAGTACTTC.

There are a few counts of this clone. The chain combines TRBV6-1 with TRBJ1-5; D is possibly TRBD1 (5 bases). The germline V and J ends were trimmed by 0 bases and 4 bases, with 13 bases remaining between them. The CDR3 loop spans 16 amino acids. In germline, CDR1 is MNHNS, CDR2 SASEGT. CDR3 DNA: TGTGCCAGCAGTGAAGCGGCAGGGAGCCCGAATCAGCCCCAGCATTTT. Protein sequence: CASSEAAGSPNQPQHF.

The rearrangement uses TRBV18 and TRBJ1-6, with D unresolved. The CDR3 runs to 13 residues. V dropped 2 bases and J dropped 8 bases, with 7 bases sitting between them. Germline V gives CDR1 KGHSH, CDR2 LQKENI. The CDR3 sequence is CASSPSGDSPLHF. DNA for the CDR3: TGTGCCAGCTCACCATCTGGGGATTCACCCCTCCACTTT.

This clone was recorded once. One end of the junction varies from germline; a read error may be responsible. The chain couples TRBV7-7 to TRBJ2-3, with TRBD1 matching 9 bases. The CDR3 covers 15 residues. CDR1 and CDR2 (germline): SSHAT, FNYEAQ (reference sequence). CDR3 protein: CASSSNRGPTDTQYF. The CDR3 DNA reads as TGTGCTAGCAGCTCGAACAGGGGGCCTACAGATACGCAGTATTTT.

V usage is TRBV6-5 and J usage is TRBJ2-7, with a tentative D call TRBD1 (5 bases). From germline, CDR1 is MNHEY and CDR2 SVGAGI. The CDR3 covers 14 residues. The ends were cut back, 0 bases at V and 2 bases at J, with 8 bases in the middle. The DNA of the CDR3 is TGTGCCAGCAGTTACTCCAGGGTTACCTACGAGCAGTACTTC. Its translation is CASSYSRVTYEQYF.

The chain links TRBV6-6 to TRBJ2-5, with 7 positions matching TRBD1. V was pared by 6 bases and J by 2 bases, with 6 bases of the junction left unmatched. CDR3 length: 14 amino acids. Germline V gene lookup returns CDR1 MNHNY and CDR2 SVGAGI (reference sequence). CDR3 protein: CASRPPGQQETQYF. The CDR3 coding sequence is TGTGCCAGCAGGCCACCGGGACAGCAAGAGACCCAGTACTTC.

This sequence joins TRBV28 and TRBJ1-5; D is possibly TRBD1 (5 bases). V was shortened by 6 bases and J by 1 base, with 13 bases between the two germline ends. The length of the CDR3 is 15 residues. Germline V lookup: CDR1 MDHEN, CDR2 SYDVKM. Here the CDR3 DNA reads TGTGCCAGCAGGCCCCGGGGCCCGAGCAATCAGCCCCAGCATTTT. It encodes CASRPRGPSNQPQHF. The full variable domain, completed using reference TRBV28 and TRBJ1-5, is DVKVTQSSRYLVKRTGEKVFLECVQDMDHENMFWYRQDPGLGLRLIYFSYDVKMKEKGDIPEGYSVSREKKERFSLILESASTNQTSMYLCASRPRGPSNQPQHFGDGTRLSIL.

The chain recombines TRBV9 with TRBJ2-3, with TRBD2 as a possible D gene (6 bases). Germline CDR1 is SGDLS and CDR2 is YYNGEE. V was pared by 0 bases and J by 2 bases, with 10 bases between. The CDR3 spans 15 residues. CDR3 DNA: TGTGCCAGCAGCGTAGTCGGGAGCCCCACAGATACGCAGTATTTT. It encodes CASSVVGSPTDTQYF.

This sequence joins TRBV2 and TRBJ2-6; a weak D match, TRBD2 (5 bases). CDR3 size: 17 residues. The germline V gene has CDR1 SNHLY and CDR2 FYNNEI. V gave up 6 bases and J gave up 1 base, with 16 bases separating them. CDR3 bases: TGTGCCAGCAGGAGCGGCGAAGGGCTATCTGGGGCCAACGTCCTGACTTTC. The encoded protein is CASRSGEGLSGANVLTF.

This chain joins TRBV13 and TRBJ2-7; TRBD2 aligns across 11 bases. V lost 4 bases and J lost 3; bases outside the gene matches: 2. The CDR3 is 14 amino acids. The germline V gene encodes CDR1 PRHDT and CDR2 FYEKMQ (reference sequence). The CDR3 spells CASSSSGGIYEQYF. CDR3 nucleotide sequence: TGTGCCAGCAGCTCTAGCGGGGGGATCTACGAGCAGTACTTC.

This chain links TRBV6-6 with TRBJ2-3, with D unclear. Germline assignment: CDR1 MNHNY and CDR2 SVGAGI (reference sequence). V was cut by 2 bases and J by 0 bases, with 12 bases left in between. CDR3 length: 16 residues. CDR3 coding DNA: TGTGCCAGCAGTTACCCTACTTTGCATAGCACAGATACGCAGTATTTT. This sequence encodes CASSYPTLHSTDTQYF.